The TCR beta chain described here comes from a study of CD8+ T cells in alopecia areata. General study points: For patients receiving tofacitinib, scalp clonality and expanded CD8+ clones among the top 100 significantly decreased. Numerous clones, expanded in lesions, remained in scalp and blood during tofacitinib.

Sequencing templates came from extracted RNA that was reverse transcribed into cDNA. Data came from immunoSEQ multiplex PCR; TCRdb stores just in-frame clones and leaves some out. Among fewer than 110,000 clones listed, 70% to 90% were seen once. Concerning this clone itself: Its target is unknown.

This CDR3 is 15 amino acids long. Unmatched junction bases numbered 5, after V lost 5 bases and J lost 5 bases. Looked up from germline, CDR1 is MGHRA and CDR2 is YSYEKL. Described treatment: oral pan-JAK inhibitor, 5-10 mg twice daily. This clonotype was sampled from a human donor with alopecia areata. Sequencing used CD8+ T cells sorted from blood, obtained at approximately week 30, from a patient treated with tofacitinib. The gene calls are TRBV4-1 and TRBJ2-1; 11 bases fit TRBD2. CDR3 DNA: TGCGCCAGCAGCTATACTAGCGGGAGCCACAATGAGCAGTTCTTC. Translation gives CASSYTSGSHNEQFF.